These 2 T cell receptor beta chains were sequenced from one sample in a study of T-cell reconstitution after alpha-beta-depleted transplantation in children (dated by TCRdb to about 2016). The meaning of the sample's treatment or condition label: allogeneic hematopoietic cell transplantation with graft depleted of TCRalphabeta T cells and CD19 B cells. The library was obtained by PCR. TCRdb shows the sequencer as Illumina HiSeq 2500. Molecular barcoding was employed in the preparation of TCR libraries, with unique molecular identifiers being used to normalize TCRbeta repertoire quantification. Starting from the raw public reads, TCRdb applied fastp trimming at Q25, assembled clones with MiXCR and retained in-frame beta chains. Rows are unified per CDR3 protein, each entry keeping the most common DNA and genes. The sample records about a million distinct CDR3 sequences, about 31% of which are singletons. The top ten clonotypes cover 28% of the sample.

The source material was PBMCs, mostly from graft donor cells, sampled 360 days after TCRalphabeta/CD19-depleted stem cell transplant. The receptors derive from a boy younger than two who had a stem cell transplant for SCID, so the T cells may come from the graft donor.

The chain recombines TRBV6-1 with TRBJ2-7; possible D gene TRBD1, 6 bases. The CDR3 spans 15 residues. CDR1 is MNHNS and CDR2 is SASEGT in the germline V gene. The V end was cut by 5 bases, the J end by 1 base, with 15 bases between. CDR3 sequence reads: CASSPTQGISYEQYF. In DNA, the CDR3 is TGTGCCAGCAGTCCAACGCAGGGGATTTCCTACGAGCAGTACTTC.

This clonotype was seen more than once but under ten times. Here the CDR3 reads CASGGGWNNQPQHF. CDR3 sequence (DNA): TGTGCCAGCGGGGGGGGCTGGAACAATCAGCCCCAGCATTTT. V usage is TRBV28 and J usage is TRBJ1-5; possibly TRBD1 for D (6 bases). Germline loops: CDR1 MDHEN, CDR2 SYDVKM. The CDR3 sequence is 14 residues long. V was cut by 8 bases and J by 3 bases, with 14 bases left in between.